The rows below give T cell receptor beta chains drawn from one sample of a study of T cells in severe cutaneous drug reactions. TCRdb re-called the multiplex PCR reads; one entry per CDR3 protein, DNA not given. The table lists 1,000 to 1,500 distinct CDR3 sequences. The source material was cells from a skin blister. Every receptor here comes from a human donor with Stevens-Johnson syndrome, a severe cutaneous drug reaction. Each CDR3 is given with its conserved first and last residue. Some rows mark clone size as missing; the rest say once, few, many or name a class of expanded clone.

clone_size j_call v_call cdr3_aa
medium-sized TRBJ1-1 TRBV28 CASSFQGYTEALF
large TRBJ2-6 TRBV19 CASSPPFDRAGANVLTF
medium-sized TRBJ2-7 TRBV5-6 CASRPTRGGRAEQYF
NA TRBJ2-7 TRBV7-3 CASSLARIGQLSHEQYF
NA TRBJ2-7 TRBV2 CASSQGWPYEQYF
large TRBJ2-7 TRBV9 CASSGDGYEQYF
medium-sized TRBJ2-5 TRBV6-2/TRBV6-3 CASSFSPSGMKETQYF
NA TRBJ2-7 TRBV6-1 CASSRLQGYEQYF
NA TRBJ2-7 TRBV30 CAWRHGGMYEQYF
NA TRBJ2-7 TRBV19 CASSVPGQGTEQYF
medium-sized TRBJ2-1 TRBV27 CASSWGPANYNEQFF
large TRBJ1-2 TRBV29-1 CSTAINYGYTF
NA TRBJ2-5 TRBV6-5 CASRRTYQETQYF
large TRBJ2-7 TRBV28 CASTPPRGVQYF
NA TRBJ2-3 TRBV11-2 CASSLRATIDTQYF
NA TRBJ2-7 TRBV11-3 CASSSAGQGYEQYF
NA TRBJ2-7 TRBV11-2 CASSQGASYEQYF
large TRBJ2-2 TRBV6-2/TRBV6-3 CASNNQPAGELFF
large TRBJ1-2 TRBV6-5 CASSYESSYGYTF
NA TRBJ2-7 TRBV6-1 CASSRLSTYEQYF
NA TRBJ2-7 TRBV6-1 CASSEEWLGGYEQYF
NA TRBJ2-2 TRBV12-3/TRBV12-4 CASMPGRAAGELFF
medium-sized TRBJ2-1 TRBV20-1 CSASNLRAGGTYNEQFF
medium-sized TRBJ2-1 TRBV20-1 CSAREAGEGDEQFF
NA TRBJ2-1 TRBV19 CASSIIGATGDEQFF
large TRBJ1-6 TRBV12-3/TRBV12-4 CASSPGDNNSPLHF
NA TRBJ1-2 TRBV5-1 CASSLQGVDYGYTF
large TRBJ2-1 TRBV6-1 CASRGTSGSDEQFF
medium-sized TRBJ2-7 TRBV25-1 CASSLRLPSVAGFYEQYF